These T cell receptor beta chains were read from a single sample in a study of neurological immune-mediated disorders. TCRdb recomputed calls from the 5' RACE reads with MiXCR, one row per CDR3 protein. The table lists tens of thousands of distinct CDR3 sequences, about 4.1% of them singletons. The sequenced sample was PBMCs. The receptors originated from a man aged 55 to 70 with multiple sclerosis. CDR3s include the opening cysteine and the closing phenylalanine or tryptophan. Each record gives: V gene, J gene, CDR3 protein.

>TRBV12-3/TRBV12-4|TRBJ2-1
CASRPTSNLGVLDKFF
>TRBV15|TRBJ1-2
CATSRADYGYTF
>TRBV6-5|TRBJ2-3
CASSYGSDTQYF
>TRBV5-1|TRBJ1-2
CASSPSPGYGYTF
>TRBV7-9|TRBJ1-4
CASSLDRKSPTNEKLFF
>TRBV20-1|TRBJ1-5
CSQQRGDQPQHF
>TRBV24-1|TRBJ2-5
CATSDPTTGKETQYF
>TRBV20-1|TRBJ1-1
CSARDKGVEAFF
>TRBV25-1|TRBJ2-5
CASSSSGSIETQYF
>TRBV20-1|TRBJ1-6
CSARDRAGGLNSPLHF
>TRBV21-1|TRBJ2-4
CASSKCPGRNLGSKNIQYF